This T cell receptor beta chain comes out of a study of shared clonotypes between healthy human individuals (TCRdb year 2020). Regarding the study in general: The cohort comprised a couple of women and a few men aged 18 to 49 years. For each donor, CD4 naive and CD4 memory were each run on three plates, CD8 naive on two plates, and CD8 memory on one plate. Different laboratories and diverse techniques were used to prepare libraries and sequence TCR repertoires, to increase sequencing depth and limit assay-specific biases. Blood TCR repertoires of about 5 healthy adults were deeply sequenced to estimate repertoire size and the extent of clonotype sharing between individuals. Leukapheresis yielded between about 0.9 and 10 billion PBMCs per donor. What the study reported, not specific to this receptor: Compared with non-shared clonotypes, the clonotypes found in all four sorted-subset donors had higher generation probabilities. Even with the large sequencing depth, rarefaction of the sorted-subset datasets indicated that sequencing was incomplete. Naive subsets generally had larger estimated clonotype richness than memory subsets. The small number of donors limited the genetic and exposure-history diversity represented. Sharing across several donors was observed for about 4.8% of naive CD4, about 4% of naive CD8, about 2.5% of memory CD4, and around 0.42% of memory CD8 clonotypes. Sampling was restricted to blood, and TCR repertoires in tissue are likely to differ from TCR repertoires in blood. Pairwise subsampling indicated that sequencing depth was expected to affect the degree of clonotype sharing among donors.

For the CD8 naive samples, CD45RO-negative cells were positively selected for CCR7, yielding a CD45RA+CCR7+ population from which TemRA cells were excluded. Healthy HIV-negative adults with no recently reported acute infections or vaccinations were included as donors. Every donor was a Caucasian adult residing in Nashville, Tennessee, USA. Blood was obtained by leukapheresis, after which PBMCs were separated by Ficoll-Histopaque density gradient centrifugation and cryopreserved in liquid nitrogen vapor phase. Purity and quantity of every magnetically sorted T cell population were checked by analytical flow cytometry. Genomic DNA was isolated from every sorted fraction and measured by UV absorbance on a Nanodrop 2000c. Using the deep immunoSEQ assay, multiplex PCR amplified TCR CDR3 regions from genomic DNA. Extracted genomic DNA from each cell subset was spread evenly across all wells of several immunoSEQ 96-well plates, with each plate serving as a replicate. For sorted subsets, each replicate PCR was loaded with about 200 ng genomic DNA, equivalent to 25,000 to 35,000 T cell genomes. The purified libraries were quantified using a Qubit 3.0 fluorometer, sized with a Bioanalyzer 2100, and then quantified again using the KAPA Library Quantification kit. Every immunoSEQ 96-well plate was sequenced on a separate single-read 150-cycle Illumina NextSeq 550 flow cell. On the study's bioinformatics: Because the immunoSEQ output included only junctional sequences and no quality scores, the filtering could not be the same as the filtering used for full-length reads. To assign V/J genes and CDR3, sequences were annotated against IMGT germline references using PyIR, a Python wrapper for IgBLAST v1.9. Reads were removed for weak V/J assignments (E-value above 1e-6), missing CDR3, stop codons, out-of-frame junctions, or ambiguous translated residues. A V3J clonotype was defined by an identical inferred V gene, J gene, and CDR3 amino acid sequence. Percentage overlap between repertoires was calculated by dividing the number of shared unique clonotypes by the size of the smaller repertoire. Three approaches were used to assess repertoire richness: RTK rarefaction, the Chao1 estimator, and Recon v2.1 estimates of unobserved clonotypes. Generation probabilities were computed with OLGA for all TCRbeta clonotypes obtained by the gDNA method from several donors. TCRdb took this table from immuneACCESS and kept in-frame rearrangements with V and J called. Such tables lack part of the clones; where checked against another copy, unresolved V genes explain under half of the gap, and the rest is unexplained. D and trimming were read from the DNA, whereas the V and J calls and clone size are those reported in that table. The sample profile shows millions of clones; about 95% of them were found once. More than 0.95% of the sample comes from the top ten.

From cysteine to phenylalanine, the CDR3 is 15 amino acids long. Only CDR3 DNA is held: 45 bases, read in frame from base 1. Looking up the germline V gene (reference sequence) yields CDR1 SEHNR and CDR2 FQNEAQ. Relative to germline, V is missing 1 base and J is missing 10 bases, with 7 bases of the junction outside any gene match. The sample holds one count of this clone. What this receptor recognizes is not known. Base qualities are missing; no much larger clone stands one base away. Material: naive CD8+ T cells sorted from blood. What this sample's cell subset or site label stands for: CD45RA+CCR7+. The rearranged segments are TRBV7-9 and TRBJ1-6, with TRBD1 identical over 7 junction bases. The source is a man aged 18 to 29 in good health. The CDR3 sequence is CASSLVGGPSSPLHF. The nucleotide sequence reads as follows: TGTGCCAGCAGCTTAGTAGGGGGCCCGAGCTCACCCCTCCACTTT.